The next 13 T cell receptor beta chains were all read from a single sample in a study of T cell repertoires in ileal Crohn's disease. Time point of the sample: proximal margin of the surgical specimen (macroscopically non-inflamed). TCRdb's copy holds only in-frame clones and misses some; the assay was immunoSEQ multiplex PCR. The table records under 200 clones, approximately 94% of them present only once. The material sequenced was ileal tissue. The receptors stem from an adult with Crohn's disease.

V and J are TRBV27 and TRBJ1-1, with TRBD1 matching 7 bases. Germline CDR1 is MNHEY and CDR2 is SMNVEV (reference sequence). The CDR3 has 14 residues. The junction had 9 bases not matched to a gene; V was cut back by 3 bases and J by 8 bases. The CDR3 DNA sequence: TGTGCCAGCAGTTTGAACCGGGACAGCGGAGAAGCTTTCTTT. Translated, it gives CASSLNRDSGEAFF.

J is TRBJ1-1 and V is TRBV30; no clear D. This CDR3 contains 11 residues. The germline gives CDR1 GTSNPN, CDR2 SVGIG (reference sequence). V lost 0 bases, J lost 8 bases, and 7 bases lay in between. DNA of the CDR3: TGTGCCTGGAGTGTAAGAAGCGAAGCTTTCTTT. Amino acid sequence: CAWSVRSEAFF.

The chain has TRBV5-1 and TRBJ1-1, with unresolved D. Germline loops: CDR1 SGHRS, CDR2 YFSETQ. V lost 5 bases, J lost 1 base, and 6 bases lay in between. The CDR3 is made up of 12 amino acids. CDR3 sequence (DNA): TGCGCCAGCAGATCCGGGAACACTGAAGCTTTCTTT. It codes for CASRSGNTEAFF.

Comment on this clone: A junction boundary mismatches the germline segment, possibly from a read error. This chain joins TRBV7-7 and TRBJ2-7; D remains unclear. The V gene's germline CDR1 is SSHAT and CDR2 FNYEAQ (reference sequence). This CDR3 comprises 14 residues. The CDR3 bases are TGTGCTAGCAGCGAAAGGACGGACTCCTACGAGCAGTACTTC. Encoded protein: CASSERTDSYEQYF.

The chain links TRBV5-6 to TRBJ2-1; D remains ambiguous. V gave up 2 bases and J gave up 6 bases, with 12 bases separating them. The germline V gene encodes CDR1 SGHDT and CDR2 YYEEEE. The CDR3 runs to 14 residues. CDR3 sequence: CASSFWGYGNEQFF. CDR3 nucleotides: TGTGCCAGCAGCTTCTGGGGTTACGGCAATGAGCAGTTCTTC.

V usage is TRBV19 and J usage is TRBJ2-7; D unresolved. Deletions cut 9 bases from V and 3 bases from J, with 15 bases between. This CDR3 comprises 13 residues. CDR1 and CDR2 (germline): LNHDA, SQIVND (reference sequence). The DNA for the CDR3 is TGTGCCAGGGGGATCTTTACGGACTACGAGCAGTACTTC. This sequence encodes CARGIFTDYEQYF.

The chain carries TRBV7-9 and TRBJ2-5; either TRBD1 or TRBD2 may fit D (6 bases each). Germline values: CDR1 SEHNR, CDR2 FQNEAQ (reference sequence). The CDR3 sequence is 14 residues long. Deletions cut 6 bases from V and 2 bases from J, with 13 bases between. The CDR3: CASSFGGGQETQYF. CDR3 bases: TGTGCCAGCAGTTTCGGAGGGGGGCAAGAGACCCAGTACTTC.

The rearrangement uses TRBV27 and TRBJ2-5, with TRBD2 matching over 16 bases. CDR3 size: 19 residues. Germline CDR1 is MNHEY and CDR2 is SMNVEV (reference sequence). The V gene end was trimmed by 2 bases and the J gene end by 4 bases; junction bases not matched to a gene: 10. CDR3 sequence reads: CASSLRGPGTSGRGETQYF. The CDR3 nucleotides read TGTGCCAGCAGTTTACGGGGCCCGGGGACTAGCGGGAGGGGAGAGACCCAGTACTTC.

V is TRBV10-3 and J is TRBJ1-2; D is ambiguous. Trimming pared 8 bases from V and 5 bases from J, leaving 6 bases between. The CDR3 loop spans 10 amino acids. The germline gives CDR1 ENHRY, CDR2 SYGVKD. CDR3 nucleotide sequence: TGTGCCATCGGCGATTATGGCTACACCTTC. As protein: CAIGDYGYTF.

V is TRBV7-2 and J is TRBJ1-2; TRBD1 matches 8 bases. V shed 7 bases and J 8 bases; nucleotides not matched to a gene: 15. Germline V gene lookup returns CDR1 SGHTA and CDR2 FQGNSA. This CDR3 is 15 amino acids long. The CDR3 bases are TGTGCCAGCACCTCGTCGCAGGGGGCATTGGGAGGCTACACCTTC. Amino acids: CASTSSQGALGGYTF.

CDR3: CASSYGQGAGYEQYF. CDR3 DNA: TGTGCCAGCAGTTACGGGCAGGGGGCAGGCTACGAGCAGTACTTC. The V gene is TRBV6-5, the J gene TRBJ2-7; 8 bases match TRBD1. CDR3 size: 15 residues. With V trimmed by 2 bases and J by 3 bases, 6 bases remained unmatched. CDR1 and CDR2 (germline): MNHEY, SVGAGI.

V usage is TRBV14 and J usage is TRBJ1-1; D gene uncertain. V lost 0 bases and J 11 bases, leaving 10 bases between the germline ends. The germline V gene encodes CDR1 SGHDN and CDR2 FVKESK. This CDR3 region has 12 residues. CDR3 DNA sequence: TGTGCCAGCAGCCAAGACAGGCTGAGGGCTTTCTTT. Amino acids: CASSQDRLRAFF.

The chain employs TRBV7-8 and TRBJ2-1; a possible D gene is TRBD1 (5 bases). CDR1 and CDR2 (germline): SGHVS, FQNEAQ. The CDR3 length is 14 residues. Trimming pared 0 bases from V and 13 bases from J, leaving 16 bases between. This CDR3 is CASSLAGSATVQFF. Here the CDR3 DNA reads TGTGCCAGCAGCTTAGCGGGTTCGGCGACAGTTCAGTTCTTC.